The sequence of this T cell receptor (beta chain) was determined in a study of blood T cell repertoires in COVID-19. The assay was immunoSEQ multiplex PCR, and TCRdb's table has in-frame clones only and misses some. The sample holds about 290,000 clones, approximately 88% seen once. The CDR3 covers 14 residues. The V gene's germline CDR1 is MNHEY and CDR2 SVGAGI. V shed 0 bases and J shed 4 bases, with 9 bases lying between them. The chain recombines TRBV6-5 with TRBJ1-1, with D possibly being TRBD1 (6 bases). The TCR originated in a woman in her forties who had recovered from COVID-19. The sample was PBMCs or T cells enriched from blood (not recorded which). This CDR3 reads CASSYSGQTTEAFF. The CDR3 region has the DNA TGTGCCAGCAGTTACTCGGGACAAACCACTGAAGCTTTCTTT.